This passage covers 12 T cell receptor beta chains from one sample sequenced in a study of cytomegalovirus exposure and HLA in healthy donors. The PCR used 60 Vbeta and 13 Jbeta primers. The method was immunoSEQ multiplex PCR; TCRdb's version includes in-frame clones alone and lacks a portion of them. The data hold 150,000 to 200,000 clones, with more than 80% observed a single time. Sequencing was performed on PBMCs. Receptors were obtained from a male donor in good health and CMV-seronegative.

The V gene is TRBV19, the J gene TRBJ1-1, with 9 bases aligning to TRBD1. V gave up 8 bases and J gave up 3 bases; unmatched junction bases: 10. Germline V gene sequence: CDR1 LNHDA, CDR2 SQIVND (reference sequence). This CDR3 is 15 amino acids long. CDR3 protein: CASSDRGRGDTEAFF. The CDR3 DNA is TGTGCCAGTTCGGACAGGGGCCGGGGGGACACTGAAGCTTTCTTT.

This chain links TRBV5-4 with TRBJ2-5, with TRBD2 matching 9 bases. This CDR3 is 16 amino acids long. Germline V gene lookup returns CDR1 SGHNT and CDR2 YYREEE (reference sequence). The V segment lost 3 bases and the J segment 3 bases; nucleotides outside the gene matches: 9. CDR3 DNA sequence: TGTGCCAGCAGCTCCCGAGCGGGAGGACTAGAAGAGACCCAGTACTTC. Residues: CASSSRAGGLEETQYF.

V gene TRBV5-1 combines with J gene TRBJ2-2, with 12 positions matching TRBD2. The V and J ends lost 3 bases and 6 bases, in that order; junction bases with no gene match: 3. Germline V gene lookup returns CDR1 SGHRS and CDR2 YFSETQ. The CDR3 covers 15 residues. The CDR3 DNA follows: TGCGCCAGCAGCTACTGGACTAGCGGGGCCGGGGAGCTGTTTTTT. This gives the protein CASSYWTSGAGELFF.

A single count supports this clone. The chain is built from TRBV4-2 and TRBJ1-1; D may be TRBD1 (5 bases). The CDR3 length is 15 residues. V was cut by 0 bases and J by 0 bases, with 8 bases left in between. CDR1 LGHNA and CDR2 YNFKEQ come from the germline V gene. The CDR3 DNA reads TGTGCCAGCAGCCAAGATGCGACAGTGAACACTGAAGCTTTCTTT. Translation: CASSQDATVNTEAFF.

This chain uses TRBV15 with TRBJ1-3; 11 bases are a match to TRBD1. The junction had 0 bases not matched to a gene; V was cut back by 3 bases and J by 2 bases. The CDR3 runs 15 residues. The germline V gene encodes CDR1 LNHNV and CDR2 YYDKDF (reference sequence). The CDR3: CATSRDRGPGNTIYF. CDR3 bases: TGTGCCACCAGCAGGGACAGGGGGCCTGGAAACACCATATATTTT.

The chain recombines TRBV4-1 with TRBJ2-3; no firm D call. Germline loops: CDR1 MGHRA, CDR2 YSYEKL. The V end was cut by 1 base, the J end by 1 base, with 12 bases between. The CDR3 covers 16 residues. CDR3 region: CASSQGEAVGTDTQYF. The CDR3 DNA sequence: TGCGCCAGCAGCCAAGGTGAGGCCGTCGGCACAGATACGCAGTATTTT.

The chain recombines TRBV18 with TRBJ1-4; TRBD1 agrees at 8 bases. Losses at the gene ends were 3 bases for V and 8 bases for J; bases not matched to a gene: 8. Looked up from germline, CDR1 is KGHSH and CDR2 is LQKENI. The CDR3 runs to 15 residues. CDR3 sequence (DNA): TGTGCCAGCTCACCGTCAGGGGGCGTAGAGGAAAAACTGTTTTTT. It yields the protein CASSPSGGVEEKLFF. The entire variable domain, with the rest obtained from reference TRBV18 and TRBJ1-4, is as follows: NAGVMQNPRHLVRRRGQEARLRCSPMKGHSHVYWYRQLPEEGLKFMVYLQKENIIDESGMPKERFSAEFPKEGPSILRIQQVVRGDSAAYFCASSPSGGVEEKLFFGSGTQLSVL.

With regard to this clone: The sample holds other DNA sequences that translate to the same CDR3. The chain has TRBV29-1 and TRBJ1-2; no firm D call. Trimming pared 0 bases from V and 6 bases from J, leaving 5 bases between. The length of the CDR3 is 11 residues. Germline values: CDR1 SQVTM, CDR2 ANQGSEA. The CDR3 sequence is CSVEDRDGYTF. The CDR3 DNA follows: TGCAGCGTTGAAGATCGGGATGGCTACACCTTC.

The chain links TRBV4-2 to TRBJ2-3; TRBD2 aligns across 10 bases. In germline, CDR1 is LGHNA, CDR2 YNFKEQ. Germline trimming cut 0 bases from V and 4 bases from J; bases unmatched to any gene: 7. CDR3 length: 17 amino acids. The CDR3 sequence is CASSQDPLAGLADTQYF. CDR3 nucleotides: TGTGCCAGCAGCCAAGACCCACTAGCGGGGTTGGCAGATACGCAGTATTTT.

This rearrangement joins TRBV4-3 to TRBJ2-7; 8 bases map to TRBD1. Germline V gene data show CDR1 as LGHNA and CDR2 as YSLEER. CDR3 length equals 18 residues. The V gene end was trimmed by 0 bases and the J gene end by 4 bases; junction bases not matched to a gene: 14. This CDR3 is CASSQEAWFRTGRYEQYF. CDR3 coding DNA: TGCGCCAGCAGCCAAGAAGCATGGTTTAGGACAGGGAGATACGAGCAGTACTTC.

The gene calls are TRBV2 and TRBJ1-6, with D perhaps TRBD1 (6 bases). Germline loops: CDR1 SNHLY, CDR2 FYNNEI. The CDR3 totals 13 residues. Trimming pared 4 bases from V and 10 bases from J, leaving 11 bases between. CDR3 sequence (DNA): TGTGCCAGCAGTGCACAGGGTGGCTCACCCCTCCACTTT. Translation gives CASSAQGGSPLHF.

Here the CDR3 DNA reads TGTGCCAGCAGCGTAGGCAGTCTGAACACTGAAGCTTTCTTT. Translated, it gives CASSVGSLNTEAFF. The chain joins TRBV9 to TRBJ1-1; the D is unclear. CDR1 SGDLS and CDR2 YYNGEE come from the germline V gene. CDR3 size: 14 residues. The ends were cut back, 0 bases at V and 0 bases at J, with 6 bases in the middle.